This TCR beta chain appears in the sequencing data of a study of early T cells in non-severe SARS-CoV-2 infection. Individually, cDNA molecules had unique molecular identifiers attached to them. TCRdb re-analysed the 5' RACE reads in MiXCR, keeping a single row per CDR3 protein. In the table there are about 44,000 distinct CDR3 sequences, 23% of which are singletons. The sample was whole blood, taken at baseline. This clonotype originated in an adult who was a healthcare worker with PCR-confirmed SARS-CoV-2 infection or an uninfected control (not recorded which).

The CDR3 here is CASSRGGTGYEQYF. The CDR3 region has the DNA TGTGCCAGCAGCCGGGGGGGGACGGGCTACGAGCAGTACTTC. This sequence joins TRBV3-1 and TRBJ2-7, with 7 bases identical to TRBD2. V lost 4 bases and J lost 3; bases outside the gene matches: 6. The CDR3 totals 14 residues. In germline, CDR1 is LGHDT, CDR2 YNNKEL (reference sequence).